One sample yielded the 30 T cell receptor beta chains listed below, sequenced in a study of blood T cell repertoires in COVID-19. Assay used: immunoSEQ multiplex PCR; TCRdb lists only in-frame clones, some missing. Here the sample spans some 250,000 clones, 70% to 90% being singletons. Sequencing was performed on PBMCs or T cells enriched from blood (not recorded which). Every receptor here comes from a woman aged 45-65 years who had recovered from COVID-19.

The chain couples TRBV18 to TRBJ1-6; no firm D call. Trimming stripped 4 bases from V and 7 bases from J, with 5 bases between. The CDR3 totals 12 residues. The germline V gene has CDR1 KGHSH and CDR2 LQKENI. The CDR3 here is CASSRGNSPLHF. The CDR3 DNA sequence: TGTGCCAGCTCACGAGGGAATTCACCCCTCCACTTT.

The chain uses TRBV7-9 and TRBJ2-3, with 7 bases matching TRBD1. The CDR3 consists of 17 residues. Germline CDR1 SEHNR, CDR2 FQNEAQ (reference sequence). V was pared by 5 bases and J by 1 base, with 12 bases of the junction left unmatched. CDR3: CASSAATGRQGTDTQYF. In nucleotides, the CDR3 is TGTGCCAGCAGCGCAGCGACAGGGAGACAAGGCACAGATACGCAGTATTTT.

The chain is built from TRBV5-4 and TRBJ2-7; 8 bases match TRBD2. The length of the CDR3 is 17 residues. Unmatched junction bases numbered 14, after V lost 3 bases and J lost 3 bases. Per germline, CDR1 SGHNT and CDR2 YYREEE (reference sequence). CDR3 sequence reads: CASSSGDIREGRYEQYF. Written as DNA, the CDR3 is TGTGCCAGCAGCTCGGGGGACATCCGGGAGGGCCGCTACGAGCAGTACTTC.

V is TRBV3-1 (or the pseudogene TRBV3-2) and J is TRBJ2-6; 9 bases align to TRBD1. Germline lookup yields CDR1 LGHDT and CDR2 YNNKEL (reference sequence). This CDR3 contains 19 residues. V shed 2 bases, J shed 0 bases, and the junction held 8 bases outside the gene matches. The CDR3 DNA sequence: TGTGCCAGCAGCCAACGGGGACAGGGATTTAGCTCTGGGGCCAACGTCCTGACTTTC. Protein sequence: CASSQRGQGFSSGANVLTF.

The chain is built from TRBV28 and TRBJ1-1, with no clear D. Germline loops: CDR1 MDHEN, CDR2 SYDVKM. V lost 4 bases to trimming and J lost 4 bases, with 10 bases between them. The CDR3 covers 13 residues. This CDR3 reads CASSSHSTTEAFF. In nucleotides, the CDR3 is TGTGCCAGCAGTTCCCACTCAACCACTGAAGCTTTCTTT. The variable domain in full, completed from reference TRBV28 and TRBJ1-1, reads DVKVTQSSRYLVKRTGEKVFLECVQDMDHENMFWYRQDPGLGLRLIYFSYDVKMKEKGDIPEGYSVSREKKERFSLILESASTNQTSMYLCASSSHSTTEAFFGQGTRLTVV.

V is TRBV28 and J is TRBJ2-1; 9 bases fit TRBD2. The CDR3 loop spans 16 amino acids. J gave up 3 bases and V 3 bases, and 6 bases lay outside the gene matches. Germline V CDR1 and CDR2: MDHEN, SYDVKM. As DNA, the CDR3 is TGTGCCAGCAGTTTCGGCGGGAGGGACTTCTACAATGAGCAGTTCTTC. It yields the protein CASSFGGRDFYNEQFF.

The chain joins TRBV7-2 to TRBJ2-7, with D unresolved. The CDR3 contains 14 residues. Trimming cost V 3 bases and J 0 bases, with 9 bases left between them. Germline CDR1 is SGHTA and CDR2 is FQGNSA. Here the CDR3 DNA reads TGTGCCAGCAGCTTGGAGTTTAGCTCCTACGAGCAGTACTTC. It translates to CASSLEFSSYEQYF.

The gene calls are TRBV2 and TRBJ2-1; 8 nucleotides match TRBD1. The CDR3 runs to 13 residues. V was clipped by 8 bases and J by 3 bases; unmatched bases: 3. CDR1 is SNHLY and CDR2 is FYNNEI in the germline V gene. CDR3: CASRTGLYNEQFF. As DNA, the CDR3 is TGTGCCAGCCGGACAGGGCTCTACAATGAGCAGTTCTTC.

The CDR3 DNA is TGTGCCTCTGGTAGCGGGAGCGGTGAGACCCAGTACTTC. It is translated as CASGSGSGETQYF. The genes are TRBV28 and TRBJ2-5; 9 bases align to TRBD2. The length of the CDR3 is 13 residues. V gave up 11 bases and J gave up 5 bases; unmatched junction bases: 9. Looked up from germline, CDR1 is MDHEN and CDR2 is SYDVKM.

The chain employs TRBV28 and TRBJ2-3; no clear D. Trimming removed 4 bases from V and 7 bases from J, with 3 bases in between. The germline gives CDR1 MDHEN, CDR2 SYDVKM. There are 10 residues in the CDR3. Here the CDR3 reads CASSSYTQYF. The CDR3 bases are TGTGCCAGCAGTTCGTATACGCAGTATTTT. Using reference TRBV28 and TRBJ2-3 for the parts outside the CDR3, the full variable domain is DVKVTQSSRYLVKRTGEKVFLECVQDMDHENMFWYRQDPGLGLRLIYFSYDVKMKEKGDIPEGYSVSREKKERFSLILESASTNQTSMYLCASSSYTQYFGPGTRLTVL.

This rearrangement joins TRBV12-5 to TRBJ2-2; D possibly corresponds to TRBD2 (6 bases). CDR1 is LGHNT and CDR2 is FRNRAP in the germline V gene. The CDR3 is 17 amino acids. With 2 bases removed from V and 4 bases from J, the gap between germline ends came to 17 bases. CDR3 DNA: TGTGCTAGTGGTTTGACACTGGTGGAGGGCCTCACCGGGGAGCTGTTTTTT. As protein: CASGLTLVEGLTGELFF.

The chain employs TRBV9 and TRBJ1-1, with TRBD1 as a possible D gene (6 bases). The V gene's germline CDR1 is SGDLS and CDR2 YYNGEE. The CDR3 totals 14 residues. V was pared by 0 bases and J by 4 bases, with 10 bases between. The CDR3 DNA is TGTGCCAGCAGCGTAGTGGGGGGGCCCACTGAAGCTTTCTTT. Residues: CASSVVGGPTEAFF.

The chain carries TRBV6-4 and TRBJ2-7; possibly TRBD1 or TRBD2 for D (9 bases each). The CDR3 contains 20 residues. V lost 7 bases and J lost 0, with 31 bases in between. CDR1 is MRHNA and CDR2 is SNTAGT in the germline V gene. The chain's CDR3 is CASIPGQGPIAGAPSYEQYF. Here the CDR3 DNA reads TGTGCCAGCATTCCGGGACAGGGACCGATAGCGGGAGCACCCTCCTACGAGCAGTACTTC.

CDR3 bases: TGTGCCAGCAGTCCGGGGACAGGGGAAATTAACACTGAAGCTTTCTTT. This sequence encodes CASSPGTGEINTEAFF. The V gene is TRBV27, the J gene TRBJ1-1, with 10 bases lining up with TRBD1. Germline V gene lookup returns CDR1 MNHEY and CDR2 SMNVEV (reference sequence). CDR3 length: 16 residues. Unmatched junction bases numbered 8, after V lost 5 bases and J lost 2 bases.

The chain combines TRBV11-1 with TRBJ2-5, with D uncertain. V was clipped by 5 bases and J by 5 bases, with 9 bases between them. The V gene's germline CDR1 is SGHAT and CDR2 FQDESV (reference sequence). The CDR3 runs to 12 residues. The CDR3 region is CASSTGGETQYF. CDR3 DNA: TGTGCCAGCAGCACGGGTGGGGAGACCCAGTACTTC.

The genes are TRBV27 and TRBJ1-5; TRBD1 matches at 7 bases. The germline CDR1 and CDR2 sequences are MNHEY and SMNVEV (reference sequence). This CDR3 spans 16 amino acids. V shed 2 bases and J 1 base; nucleotides not matched to a gene: 5. The chain's CDR3 is CASSLHRQGSNQPQHF. CDR3 DNA: TGTGCCAGCAGTTTACATCGACAGGGAAGCAATCAGCCCCAGCATTTT.

This clone has only a few counts. This specimen includes other DNA sequences encoding the same CDR3. J is TRBJ2-7 and V is TRBV7-9; 7 bases match TRBD1. The CDR3 consists of 13 residues. The V and J ends lost 5 bases and 5 bases, in that order; junction bases with no gene match: 6. Germline CDR1 is SEHNR and CDR2 is FQNEAQ (reference sequence). This chain's CDR3 is CASSRDRVNEQYF. CDR3 nucleotides: TGTGCCAGCAGCCGAGACAGGGTAAACGAGCAGTACTTC.

The chain recombines TRBV4-2 with TRBJ2-5, with a possible D match to TRBD2 (6 bases). V lost 1 base, J lost 2 bases, and 11 bases lay in between. The CDR3 totals 15 residues. From germline, CDR1 is LGHNA and CDR2 YNFKEQ. CDR3 region: CASSQGSGVQETQYF. CDR3 DNA sequence: TGTGCCAGCAGCCAAGGTTCGGGAGTACAAGAGACCCAGTACTTC.

The chain joins TRBV7-9 to TRBJ2-7; tentative D call: TRBD2 (5 bases). In germline, CDR1 is SEHNR, CDR2 FQNEAQ (reference sequence). Between the trimmed V and J ends, which lost 1 base and 7 bases, there was a span of 14 bases. This CDR3 is built from 14 residues. The CDR3 spells CASSLGGIDGEQYF. The CDR3 DNA is TGTGCCAGCAGCTTAGGAGGGATTGACGGAGAGCAGTACTTC.

The gene calls are TRBV5-1 and TRBJ1-4, with a possible D match to TRBD1 (6 bases). The germline CDR1 and CDR2 sequences are SGHRS and YFSETQ. V shed 9 bases and J shed 8 bases, with 17 bases lying between them. The CDR3 has 13 amino acids. CDR3 DNA sequence: TGCGCCACCTCCCCAGGGGCCGGGGAAAAACTGTTTTTT. Amino acids: CATSPGAGEKLFF.

The rearrangement joins TRBV19 to TRBJ2-1; possible D gene TRBD1, 5 bases. Looked up from germline, CDR1 is LNHDA and CDR2 is SQIVND (reference sequence). There are 15 residues in the CDR3. V was shortened by 6 bases and J by 9 bases, with 21 bases between the two germline ends. As DNA, the CDR3 is TGTGCCAGTAGCCCAGGGTCTGCAGGTGTGGGTGAGCAGTTCTTC. Amino acid sequence: CASSPGSAGVGEQFF.

The genes are TRBV28 and TRBJ1-5; D gene uncertain. V shed 7 bases and J shed 6 bases, with 19 bases lying between them. This CDR3 contains 15 residues. Germline CDR1 MDHEN, CDR2 SYDVKM. CDR3 in DNA: TGTGCCAGCAACCGCCAATATATAACGGGTCAGCCCCAGCATTTT. Amino acid sequence: CASNRQYITGQPQHF.

The chain couples TRBV5-1 to TRBJ2-7; 7 nucleotides align to TRBD1. This CDR3 region has 15 residues. J gave up 2 bases and V 0 bases, and 5 bases lay outside the gene matches. CDR1 SGHRS and CDR2 YFSETQ come from the germline V gene. CDR3: CASSLERTGAYEQYF. CDR3 DNA: TGCGCCAGCAGCTTGGAGCGGACAGGAGCCTACGAGCAGTACTTC.

This sequence joins TRBV7-9 and TRBJ1-4, with 9 bases matching TRBD1. V dropped 5 bases and J dropped 4; count of bases not matched to a gene: 14. The CDR3 is 18 amino acids. From germline, CDR1 is SEHNR and CDR2 FQNEAQ (reference sequence). The CDR3 DNA is TGTGCCAGCAGCCATACCGGGACAGGGAGCATTGGTAATGAAAAACTGTTTTTT. It translates to CASSHTGTGSIGNEKLFF.

This chain uses TRBV10-2 with TRBJ1-1; 9 positions agree with TRBD1. CDR3 size: 14 residues. The ends lost 6 bases at V and 4 bases at J; junction bases unmatched: 6. Germline V gene lookup returns CDR1 WSHSY and CDR2 SAAADI. This CDR3 reads CASRFGTGRTEAFF. In nucleotides, the CDR3 is TGCGCCAGCAGGTTCGGGACAGGGCGCACTGAAGCTTTCTTT.

This clone was detected once. The rearrangement uses TRBV20-1 and TRBJ1-1; TRBD1 matches 9 bases. The CDR3 is made up of 12 amino acids. V gave up 3 bases and J gave up 7 bases; unmatched junction bases: 3. CDR1 DFQATT and CDR2 SNEGSKA come from the germline V gene (reference sequence). The CDR3 here is CSASRDRVEAFF. For the CDR3, the DNA is TGCAGTGCTAGTAGGGACAGGGTTGAAGCTTTCTTT.

The chain combines TRBV7-9 with TRBJ1-3; 11 bases align to TRBD1. There are 16 residues in the CDR3. CDR1 SEHNR and CDR2 FQNEAQ come from the germline V gene (reference sequence). Trimming cost V 5 bases and J 3 bases; bases outside gene matches: 6. CDR3 sequence: CASSPGQGEGGNTIYF. In DNA form, the CDR3 reads TGTGCCAGCAGCCCGGGACAGGGGGAAGGTGGAAACACCATATATTTT.

V usage is TRBV19 and J usage is TRBJ1-1, with TRBD1 matching over 8 bases. Germline V CDR1 and CDR2: LNHDA, SQIVND (reference sequence). The CDR3 runs 15 residues. The V and J ends lost 10 bases and 5 bases, in that order; junction bases with no gene match: 15. In DNA form, the CDR3 reads TGTGCCATCCGAGACAGGGGAAGATTAGGGACTGAAGCTTTCTTT. Protein: CAIRDRGRLGTEAFF.

This chain links TRBV5-6 with TRBJ2-4, with 8 bases that match TRBD1. The CDR3 sequence is 13 residues long. Germline V gene data show CDR1 as SGHDT and CDR2 as YYEEEE. Unmatched junction bases numbered 7, after V lost 1 base and J lost 13 bases. CDR3 sequence: CASSLPGQGTQYF. CDR3 in DNA: TGTGCCAGCAGCTTGCCCGGACAGGGTACGCAGTACTTC.

This chain links TRBV3-1 (or the pseudogene TRBV3-2) with TRBJ2-5; weak D call: TRBD2 (6 bases). V lost 0 bases, J lost 5 bases, and 13 bases lay in between. The CDR3 is 15 residues long. CDR1 and CDR2 from the germline V gene are LGHDT and YNNKEL (reference sequence). In nucleotides, the CDR3 is TGTGCCAGCAGCCAAGATTGGGACTTGGGGGAGACCCAGTACTTC. It yields the protein CASSQDWDLGETQYF.